Below are 32 T cell receptor beta chains sequenced from a single sample in a study of PD-L1 blockade in urothelial cancer. Here immunoSEQ multiplex PCR was the method, and the copy in TCRdb shows in-frame clones only, minus some. Among about 72,000 clones listed, approximately 83% were seen once. Time point of the sample: pretreatment peripheral blood. The sequenced sample was PBMCs, obtained around atezolizumab (anti-PD-L1) treatment. All receptors come from a man in his 60s with urothelial cancer.

The V and J genes are TRBV15 and TRBJ1-4; D gene uncertain. This CDR3 has 13 amino acids. Germline V gene lookup returns CDR1 LNHNV and CDR2 YYDKDF (reference sequence). Trimming removed 5 bases at V and 5 bases at J, with 9 bases between. CDR3 in DNA: TGTGCCACCAGCTATAGAGGGAATGAAAAACTGTTTTTT. Protein: CATSYRGNEKLFF. The variable domain in full, with the rest retrieved from reference TRBV15 and TRBJ1-4, is DAMVIQNPRYQVTQFGKPVTLSCSQTLNHNVMYWYQQKSSQAPKLLFHYYDKDFNNEADTPDNFQSRRPNTSFCFLDIRSPGLGDTAMYLCATSYRGNEKLFFGSGTQLSVL.

V gene TRBV29-1 combines with J gene TRBJ1-1; D unresolved. CDR1 is SQVTM and CDR2 is ANQGSEA in the germline V gene. The germline V and J ends were trimmed by 7 bases and 2 bases, with 14 bases remaining between them. The CDR3 covers 13 residues. DNA for the CDR3: TGCAGCGCCCGAGAGGGAGGAAACACTGAAGCTTTCTTT. Its translation is CSAREGGNTEAFF.

V and J are TRBV6-1 and TRBJ1-2, with D perhaps TRBD1 (6 bases). CDR3 length: 13 amino acids. Germline values: CDR1 MNHNS, CDR2 SASEGT. V was trimmed by 5 bases and J by 3 bases, leaving 10 bases between them. CDR3 DNA sequence: TGTGCCAGCAGTCTGGACAGTTACTATGGCTACACCTTC. Its protein product is CASSLDSYYGYTF.

This clone appeared a few times. The chain employs TRBV15 and TRBJ1-5, with 8 bases fitting TRBD1. The CDR3 is made up of 15 amino acids. J was trimmed by 6 bases and V by 4 bases; bases with no gene match: 8. The germline V gene has CDR1 LNHNV and CDR2 YYDKDF (reference sequence). Here the CDR3 DNA reads TGTGCCACCAGCATGGACAGGGCCCCAGGTCAGCCCCAGCATTTT. Protein product: CATSMDRAPGQPQHF. Full variable domain (missing parts from reference TRBV15 and TRBJ1-5): DAMVIQNPRYQVTQFGKPVTLSCSQTLNHNVMYWYQQKSSQAPKLLFHYYDKDFNNEADTPDNFQSRRPNTSFCFLDIRSPGLGDTAMYLCATSMDRAPGQPQHFGDGTRLSIL.

J is TRBJ1-1 and V is TRBV11-3, with 7 nucleotides matching TRBD1. The CDR3 totals 15 residues. CDR1 is SGHNT, CDR2 YENEEA, per germline. With V trimmed by 1 base and J by 4 bases, 6 bases remained unmatched. The CDR3 DNA reads as TGTGCCAGCAGCTTAGGGACAGGAAAGGGCACTGAAGCTTTCTTT. It translates to CASSLGTGKGTEAFF.

V is TRBV19 and J is TRBJ1-5, with D possibly being TRBD1 (5 bases). The CDR3 loop spans 16 amino acids. The germline CDR1 and CDR2 sequences are LNHDA and SQIVND (reference sequence). The V end lost 5 bases, the J end lost 7 bases, and 21 bases lay between the germline ends. The CDR3 spells CASSPMLGQGRQPQHF. CDR3 nucleotides: TGTGCCAGTAGTCCAATGTTAGGGCAGGGTCGACAGCCCCAGCATTTT.

CDR3 nucleotides: TGTGCCAGCAGCTTAGCAGGGCAGGGGTCCGGCTACACCTTC. Residues: CASSLAGQGSGYTF. J is TRBJ1-2 and V is TRBV7-8; tentative D call: TRBD1 (6 bases). This CDR3 spans 14 amino acids. Germline loops: CDR1 SGHVS, CDR2 FQNEAQ. The V and J ends lost 0 bases and 8 bases respectively, with 13 bases between them.

This clone occurred a few times. This chain uses TRBV7-6 with TRBJ2-7; 8 nucleotides line up with TRBD1. After removal of 5 bases from V and 6 bases from J, the junction contained 6 bases not matched to a gene. From germline, CDR1 is SGHVS and CDR2 FNYEAQ. The CDR3 runs to 13 residues. CDR3 sequence reads: CASSGQGRGEQYF. CDR3 bases: TGTGCCAGCAGCGGACAGGGTCGGGGCGAGCAGTACTTC.

CDR3 residues: CASSRDRSSGNTIYF. The CDR3 DNA sequence: TGTGCCAGCTCCCGGGACAGATCCTCTGGAAACACCATATATTTT. This sequence joins TRBV14 and TRBJ1-3; 7 nucleotides agree with TRBD1. The germline V gene has CDR1 SGHDN and CDR2 FVKESK. The CDR3 consists of 15 residues. Losses at the gene ends were 8 bases for V and 0 bases for J; bases not matched to a gene: 7.

The genes are TRBV7-9 and TRBJ2-4, with 8 bases matching TRBD2. V was pared by 5 bases and J by 2 bases, with 5 bases of the junction left unmatched. The CDR3 has 15 residues. Germline-derived CDR1 and CDR2 are SEHNR and FQNEAQ (reference sequence). In nucleotides, the CDR3 is TGTGCCAGCAGCCGAGCGGGGGTCACCAAAAACATTCAGTACTTC. The encoded protein is CASSRAGVTKNIQYF.

This clone came up a few times. The chain uses TRBV7-9 and TRBJ2-1, with D possibly being TRBD2 (7 bases). V was shortened by 0 bases and J by 5 bases, with 11 bases between the two germline ends. Germline CDR1 reads SEHNR; CDR2 reads FQNEAQ (reference sequence). The CDR3 runs 15 residues. CDR3 sequence reads: CASSLASGGNNEQFF. CDR3 bases: TGTGCCAGCAGCTTAGCGTCGGGGGGCAACAATGAGCAGTTCTTC.

This clone was observed a few times. The gene calls are TRBV4-3 and TRBJ1-2; D ambiguous. The CDR3 sequence is 17 residues long. Germline-derived CDR1 and CDR2 are LGHNA and YSLEER. Trimming removed 4 bases at V and 1 base at J, with 19 bases between. CDR3 sequence: CASSLIAAGKINYGYTF. The DNA for the CDR3 is TGCGCCAGCAGCCTTATCGCCGCGGGGAAAATTAACTATGGCTACACCTTC.

The genes are TRBV13 and TRBJ2-5; tentative D call: TRBD2 (6 bases). CDR1 is PRHDT and CDR2 is FYEKMQ in the germline V gene (reference sequence). The V end was cut by 1 base, the J end by 5 bases, with 11 bases between. The CDR3 has 14 residues. DNA of the CDR3: TGTGCCAGCAGCTTAGACCAGGCGGGGGAGACCCAGTACTTC. Its protein product is CASSLDQAGETQYF.

This chain links TRBV7-9 with TRBJ1-2; the D is unclear. Germline values: CDR1 SEHNR, CDR2 FQNEAQ (reference sequence). V was pared by 3 bases and J by 3 bases, with 8 bases between. This CDR3 contains 13 residues. The DNA of the CDR3 is TGTGCCAGCAGCTTGGCCGAGGACTATGGCTACACCTTC. The encoded protein is CASSLAEDYGYTF.

This clone occurred a few times. This rearrangement joins TRBV4-3 to TRBJ1-3, with 11 nucleotides matching TRBD1. The J segment lost 8 bases and the V segment lost 1 base, leaving 7 bases of the junction unmatched. Per the germline V gene, CDR1 is LGHNA and CDR2 is YSLEER. The CDR3 totals 16 residues. The chain's CDR3 is CASSQGVGQGADTIYF. CDR3 bases: TGCGCCAGCAGCCAAGGGGTTGGACAGGGGGCGGACACCATATATTTT.

This clone was seen a few times. V and J are TRBV9 and TRBJ2-1, with a possible D match to TRBD1 (5 bases). V was trimmed by 0 bases and J by 1 base, leaving 11 bases between them. The germline gives CDR1 SGDLS, CDR2 YYNGEE. The CDR3 extends over 16 amino acids. The CDR3, as DNA: TGTGCCAGCAGCGTAGACGCTGGGGCTTCCTACAATGAGCAGTTCTTC. This codes for CASSVDAGASYNEQFF.

The chain carries TRBV4-2 and TRBJ2-7, with D unclear. CDR3 length: 12 residues. CDR1 and CDR2 from the germline V gene are LGHNA and YNFKEQ. V lost 3 bases to trimming and J lost 5 bases, with 8 bases between them. CDR3 protein: CASSHPDNEQYF. CDR3 sequence (DNA): TGTGCCAGCAGCCACCCCGACAACGAGCAGTACTTC.

This CDR3 reads CASSQETGVRNEQFF. CDR3 nucleotide sequence: TGCGCCAGCAGCCAAGAGACAGGGGTGAGGAATGAGCAGTTCTTC. The gene calls are TRBV4-1 and TRBJ2-1, with 8 bases identical to TRBD1. CDR3 length equals 15 residues. The trim removed 0 bases at V and 7 bases at J, leaving 5 bases unmatched. The germline CDR1 and CDR2 sequences are MGHRA and YSYEKL.

The rearrangement uses TRBV19 and TRBJ1-1; 11 positions agree with TRBD1. Trimming took 7 bases from V and 6 from J; bases not matched to a gene: 10. Germline CDR1 and CDR2: LNHDA and SQIVND (reference sequence). The CDR3 runs 15 residues. This CDR3 is CASTRDRGFWAEAFF. CDR3 DNA: TGTGCCAGTACCCGGGACAGGGGGTTTTGGGCTGAAGCTTTCTTT.

The CDR3 DNA reads TGCGCCAGCAGGGGGACAGGGGGTACCTACGAGCAGTACTTC. It codes for CASRGTGGTYEQYF. The chain combines TRBV5-1 with TRBJ2-7; 11 bases line up with TRBD1. The CDR3 covers 14 residues. The V gene's germline CDR1 is SGHRS and CDR2 YFSETQ. V shed 5 bases and J 2 bases; nucleotides not matched to a gene: 3.

The rearrangement links TRBV19 to TRBJ2-5, with 7 nucleotides matching TRBD2. Trimming removed 5 bases from V and 1 base from J; junction bases left unmatched: 10. Germline CDR1 LNHDA, CDR2 SQIVND (reference sequence). The CDR3 has 16 residues. As DNA, the CDR3 is TGTGCCAGTAGTGCGACCGCCGGGACTACCCAAGAGACCCAGTACTTC. Translating it yields CASSATAGTTQETQYF.

There are a few counts of this clone. The chain combines TRBV30 with TRBJ1-6; 7 nucleotides line up with TRBD1. From germline, CDR1 is GTSNPN and CDR2 SVGIG (reference sequence). Losses at the gene ends were 5 bases for V and 7 bases for J; bases not matched to a gene: 5. This CDR3 is built from 13 residues. DNA of the CDR3: TGTGCCTGGGGGGGACAGACGAATTCACCCCTCCACTTT. Its translation is CAWGGQTNSPLHF.

The chain is built from TRBV6-5 and TRBJ1-5; D is possibly TRBD1 (5 bases). Trimming stripped 4 bases from V and 1 base from J, with 14 bases between. CDR3 length: 16 amino acids. The V gene's germline CDR1 is MNHEY and CDR2 SVGAGI. The chain's CDR3 is CASSSLNRGSNQPQHF. In nucleotides, the CDR3 is TGTGCCAGCAGTTCCCTGAACCGGGGGAGCAATCAGCCCCAGCATTTT.

This rearrangement joins TRBV14 to TRBJ2-7, with D possibly matching TRBD2 (5 bases). The CDR3 runs to 16 residues. Trimming took 3 bases from V and 6 from J, leaving 21 bases between them. Germline V gene sequence: CDR1 SGHDN, CDR2 FVKESK. The CDR3 sequence: CASSQFRGIVGSEQYF. CDR3 DNA sequence: TGTGCCAGCAGCCAGTTCCGGGGTATTGTAGGATCCGAGCAGTACTTC.

The chain uses TRBV30 and TRBJ2-7, with 13 bases identical to TRBD2. CDR3 length: 16 residues. The V segment lost 0 bases and the J segment 6 bases; nucleotides outside the gene matches: 8. Per the germline V gene, CDR1 is GTSNPN and CDR2 is SVGIG (reference sequence). CDR3 nucleotides: TGTGCCTGGAGTGTACGAACTAGCGGGGGGGCCGGCGAGCAGTACTTC. Its protein product is CAWSVRTSGGAGEQYF.

The chain is built from TRBV18 and TRBJ2-7, with 8 bases aligning to TRBD1. The length of the CDR3 is 12 residues. With 2 bases clipped from V and 6 bases from J, the junction kept 0 bases outside the gene matches. The germline V gene has CDR1 KGHSH and CDR2 LQKENI. CDR3 protein: CASSPGTGEQYF. The CDR3 DNA follows: TGTGCCAGCTCACCAGGGACAGGCGAGCAGTACTTC.

The chain combines TRBV10-2 with TRBJ1-2; weak D call: TRBD1 (6 bases). The CDR3 has 14 amino acids. Trimming pared 6 bases from V and 2 bases from J, leaving 13 bases between. Germline V gives CDR1 WSHSY, CDR2 SAAADI. CDR3 DNA: TGCGCCAGCAGACGACAGGAGATCAACTATGGCTACACCTTC. Amino acids: CASRRQEINYGYTF.

The chain combines TRBV9 with TRBJ1-2; 7 nucleotides match TRBD1. CDR1 and CDR2 from the germline V gene are SGDLS and YYNGEE. The CDR3 has 13 amino acids. With 4 bases clipped from V and 4 bases from J, the junction kept 4 bases outside the gene matches. The CDR3 is CASSPQGLYGYTF. The CDR3 coding sequence is TGTGCCAGCAGCCCACAGGGGCTCTATGGCTACACCTTC.

In its sample, this clone was seen once. The chain combines TRBV11-2 with TRBJ1-5; D unresolved. The CDR3 is 13 amino acids. Trimming removed 2 bases at V and 4 bases at J, with 6 bases between. Germline CDR1 reads SGHAT; CDR2 reads FQNNGV. The chain's CDR3 is CASSLSQNQPQHF. In DNA form, the CDR3 reads TGTGCCAGCAGCTTATCCCAAAATCAGCCCCAGCATTTT.

The CDR3 DNA follows: TGTGCCAGCAGTTTTAAGGGACACCAACAGCCATATAGCAATCAGCCCCAGCATTTT. Protein product: CASSFKGHQQPYSNQPQHF. The chain recombines TRBV28 with TRBJ1-5, with D perhaps matching TRBD1 (6 bases). The CDR3 spans 19 residues. V dropped 3 bases and J dropped 0 bases, with 21 bases sitting between them. Germline V gives CDR1 MDHEN, CDR2 SYDVKM.

This clone has just one count. This chain connects TRBV15 to TRBJ2-1, with 10 bases lining up with TRBD2. Germline trimming cut 7 bases from V and 6 bases from J; bases unmatched to any gene: 9. CDR3 length: 15 amino acids. CDR1 and CDR2 (germline): LNHNV, YYDKDF (reference sequence). The CDR3 protein is CATTALAGGSNEQFF. CDR3 bases: TGTGCCACCACAGCCTTAGCGGGGGGCTCCAATGAGCAGTTCTTC. The complete variable domain, with remaining parts taken from reference TRBV15 and TRBJ2-1, reads DAMVIQNPRYQVTQFGKPVTLSCSQTLNHNVMYWYQQKSSQAPKLLFHYYDKDFNNEADTPDNFQSRRPNTSFCFLDIRSPGLGDTAMYLCATTALAGGSNEQFFGPGTRLTVL.

This chain uses TRBV6-5 with TRBJ1-5; 7 bases align to TRBD1. This CDR3 spans 13 amino acids. CDR1 is MNHEY and CDR2 is SVGAGI in the germline V gene. The V segment lost 9 bases and the J segment 9 bases; nucleotides outside the gene matches: 11. The CDR3 is CASQGGRYSPQHF. CDR3 coding DNA: TGTGCCAGTCAGGGGGGACGCTACTCGCCCCAGCATTTT.